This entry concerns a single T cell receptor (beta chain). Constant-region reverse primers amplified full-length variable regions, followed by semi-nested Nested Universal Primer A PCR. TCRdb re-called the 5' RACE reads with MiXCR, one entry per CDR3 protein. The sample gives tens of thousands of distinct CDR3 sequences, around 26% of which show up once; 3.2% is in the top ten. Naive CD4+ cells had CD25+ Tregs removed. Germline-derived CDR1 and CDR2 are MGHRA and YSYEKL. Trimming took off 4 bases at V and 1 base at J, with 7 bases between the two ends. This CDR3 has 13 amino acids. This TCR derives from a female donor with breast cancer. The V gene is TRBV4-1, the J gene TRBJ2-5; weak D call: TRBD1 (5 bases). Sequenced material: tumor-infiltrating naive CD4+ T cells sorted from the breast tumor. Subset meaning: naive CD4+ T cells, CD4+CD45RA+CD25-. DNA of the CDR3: TGCGCCAGCAGCCTAGGGGTCCAAGAGACCCAGTACTTC. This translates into CASSLGVQETQYF.